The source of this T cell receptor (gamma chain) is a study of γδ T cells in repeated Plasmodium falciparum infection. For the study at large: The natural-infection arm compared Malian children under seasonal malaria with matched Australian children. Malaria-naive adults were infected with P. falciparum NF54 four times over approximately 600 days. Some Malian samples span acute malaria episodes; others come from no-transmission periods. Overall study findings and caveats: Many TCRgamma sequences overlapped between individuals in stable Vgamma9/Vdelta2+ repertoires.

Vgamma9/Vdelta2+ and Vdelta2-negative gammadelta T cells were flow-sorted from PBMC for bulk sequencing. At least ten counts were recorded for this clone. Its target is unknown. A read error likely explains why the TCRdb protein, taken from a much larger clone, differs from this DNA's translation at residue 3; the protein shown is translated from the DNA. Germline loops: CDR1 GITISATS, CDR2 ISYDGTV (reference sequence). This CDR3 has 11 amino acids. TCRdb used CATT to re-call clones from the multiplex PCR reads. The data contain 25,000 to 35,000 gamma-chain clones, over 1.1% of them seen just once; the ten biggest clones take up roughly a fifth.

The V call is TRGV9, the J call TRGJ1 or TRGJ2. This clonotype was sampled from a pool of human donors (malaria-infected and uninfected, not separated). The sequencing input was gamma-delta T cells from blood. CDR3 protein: CASWDSGKKLF. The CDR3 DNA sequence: TGTGCCTCGTGGGATTCGGGTAAGAAACTCTTT.